Sequencing of this TCR beta chain was carried out in a study of blood T cell repertoires in COVID-19. Sequencing was performed with immunoSEQ multiplex PCR; in TCRdb, only in-frame clones are kept and a portion is missing. The data contain about 94,000 clones, under 90% of them singletons. Trimming left V 4 bases short and J 8 bases short, with 11 bases between. Looked up from germline, CDR1 is SEHNR and CDR2 is FQNEAQ (reference sequence). The CDR3 consists of 12 residues. Source material: peripheral blood. The genes are TRBV7-9 and TRBJ1-2; D unresolved. This TCR was recovered from a human donor in a cohort sampled during active COVID-19. CDR3 loop: CASSSGGSGYTF. CDR3 nucleotides: TGTGCCAGCAGCTCTGGCGGGAGCGGCTACACCTTC.